The clone carrying this TCR beta chain has more than one count but fewer than ten. The time point is: newly diagnosed GD, antithyroid drugs for less than 3 months. Researchers made the TCR library from RNA that was extracted from PBMCs. The sample is drawn from a study of regulatory T cells in long-lasting Graves disease. There are 15 residues in the CDR3. V gave up 8 bases and J gave up 6 bases, with 19 bases separating them. Germline CDR1 and CDR2: MNHEY and SVGEGT. iRepertoire HTBI primers and Arm-PCR of CDR3 regions built TCR beta libraries. Via MiXCR, TCRdb re-called the multiplex PCR reads, giving one row per CDR3 protein. The sample has more than 450,000 distinct CDR3 sequences; approximately 12% are singletons. Separately, the same data were catalogued under a study of T cells in Graves' hyperthyroidism and ophthalmopathy.

This clonotype originated in a woman aged 30 to 39 with Graves disease. The V gene is TRBV6-2 or TRBV6-3, the J gene TRBJ2-2; D possibly corresponds to TRBD1 (7 bases). The sample consisted of peripheral blood mononuclear cells (PBMCs), taken at new diagnosis, from a patient treated with antithyroid drugs. The CDR3 DNA follows: TGTGCCAGCTTCGGGGGACAGAGCGTCCCCGGGGAGCTGTTTTTT. Amino acids: CASFGGQSVPGELFF.